A single sample is the source of the 21 T cell receptor beta chains below, sequenced in a study of spatial heterogeneity in lung cancer. The time point was: sample taken at primary tumor resection. The sequenced material consisted of unsorted whole RNA from tumor, nontumor lung or frozen PBMC. TCRdb independently ran MiXCR on the 5' RACE reads; one entry per CDR3 protein. The sample includes under 75,000 distinct CDR3 sequences, around 8.2% of them seen just once. Sequenced material: PBMCs, taken at surgery. Source of these receptors: a female donor with early-stage non-small cell lung cancer.

This chain connects TRBV5-1 to TRBJ2-1; 10 bases map to TRBD1. The CDR3 extends over 16 amino acids. In germline, CDR1 is SGHRS, CDR2 YFSETQ. J gave up 8 bases and V 0 bases, and 8 bases lay outside the gene matches. The CDR3 region has the DNA TGCGCCAGCAGCTTGGAGGACAGGGGGAAAGTGTATGAGCAGTTCTTC. This sequence encodes CASSLEDRGKVYEQFF.

This clonotype appeared a few times. The gene calls are TRBV29-1 and TRBJ1-5; D is possibly TRBD1 (5 bases). Trimming removed 5 bases at V and 6 bases at J, with 14 bases between. The germline V gene encodes CDR1 SQVTM and CDR2 ANQGSEA. The CDR3 is 13 amino acids. The CDR3, as DNA: TGCAGCGTTCGAGGACAACCTCGTCAGCCCCAGCATTTT. Protein sequence: CSVRGQPRQPQHF.

This clonotype was counted many times. The chain employs TRBV9 and TRBJ2-1; maybe TRBD2 (6 bases). Germline CDR1 and CDR2: SGDLS and YYNGEE. CDR3 length: 14 amino acids. V gave up 0 bases and J gave up 5 bases, with 9 bases separating them. CDR3 amino acids: CASSVGTIDNEQFF. Here the CDR3 DNA reads TGTGCCAGCAGCGTAGGGACTATTGACAATGAGCAGTTCTTC.

This clonotype was counted many times. The CDR3 is CASSQEGGGNQPQHF. The DNA of the CDR3 is TGCGCCAGCAGCCAAGAGGGGGGAGGCAATCAGCCCCAGCATTTT. The rearrangement links TRBV4-1 to TRBJ1-5, with D perhaps TRBD1 (5 bases). The CDR3 covers 15 residues. Germline values: CDR1 MGHRA, CDR2 YSYEKL. V was cut by 0 bases and J by 2 bases, with 8 bases left in between.

V usage is TRBV5-1 and J usage is TRBJ1-1; D gene ambiguous. CDR3 length: 13 amino acids. Trimming took 1 base from V and 2 from J, leaving 6 bases between them. Germline CDR1 is SGHRS and CDR2 is YFSETQ. The CDR3 reads CASSLQDNTEAFF. As DNA, the CDR3 is TGCGCCAGCAGCTTGCAAGATAACACTGAAGCTTTCTTT.

In its sample, this clonotype was seen many times. This rearrangement joins TRBV9 to TRBJ2-3, with D possibly TRBD1 on 6 matching bases. The CDR3 contains 15 residues. V lost 4 bases to trimming and J lost 0 bases, with 12 bases between them. CDR1 is SGDLS and CDR2 is YYNGEE in the germline V gene. CDR3 bases: TGTGCCAGCAGCAGACGACAGGCAAGCACAGATACGCAGTATTTT. The encoded protein is CASSRRQASTDTQYF. The full variable domain, rest sourced from reference TRBV9 and TRBJ2-3, is DSGVTQTPKHLITATGQRVTLRCSPRSGDLSVYWYQQSLDQGLQFLIQYYNGEERAKGNILERFSAQQFPDLHSELNLSSLELGDSALYFCASSRRQASTDTQYFGPGTRLTVL.

This clonotype was counted only a few times. This chain connects TRBV10-3 to TRBJ2-3, with 13 nucleotides matching TRBD2. CDR3 length: 16 residues. The V gene's germline CDR1 is ENHRY and CDR2 SYGVKD. Trimming removed 6 bases from V and 1 base from J; junction bases left unmatched: 4. CDR3 in DNA: TGTGCCATCAGGCGGACTAGCGGGGGTCGCACAGATACGCAGTATTTT. Its protein is CAIRRTSGGRTDTQYF.

Worth noting for this clonotype: Germline and junction disagree at one end, which may indicate a read error. This chain joins TRBV9 and TRBJ2-1; D possibly corresponds to TRBD1 (6 bases). This CDR3 is 17 amino acids long. Germline CDR1 and CDR2: SGDLS and YYNGEE. The CDR3 region has the DNA TGTGGCAGCAGCCCCCGACCGACAGGATTCTCCTACAATGAGCAGTTCTTC. It encodes CGSSPRPTGFSYNEQFF.

This clonotype has only a few counts. The chain combines TRBV6-1 with TRBJ1-6; no clear D. The CDR3 spans 12 residues. Trimming took 0 bases from V and 15 from J, leaving 9 bases between them. CDR1 is MNHNS and CDR2 is SASEGT in the germline V gene. This CDR3 is CASSEAGGSLHF. As DNA, the CDR3 is TGTGCCAGCAGTGAAGCCGGAGGGAGCCTCCACTTT.

This chain joins TRBV10-2 and TRBJ1-4; D is unresolved. V gave up 7 bases and J gave up 11 bases, with 14 bases separating them. The CDR3 runs 12 residues. Germline CDR1 reads WSHSY; CDR2 reads SAAADI. The CDR3 reads CASTEMGKKLFF. The CDR3, as DNA: TGCGCCAGCACCGAGATGGGGAAGAAACTGTTTTTT.

This chain connects TRBV19 to TRBJ2-5; TRBD1 or TRBD2 may be the D gene (5 bases each). CDR3 length: 15 amino acids. Germline assignment: CDR1 LNHDA and CDR2 SQIVND (reference sequence). V was trimmed by 3 bases and J by 1 base, leaving 12 bases between them. The CDR3 here is CASSIGADSQETQYF. DNA of the CDR3: TGTGCCAGTAGTATCGGGGCGGACTCCCAAGAGACCCAGTACTTC.

This clonotype came up many times. The J gene is TRBJ1-5, the V gene TRBV9; D is unresolved. Germline V CDR1 and CDR2: SGDLS, YYNGEE. Trimming took 4 bases from V and 0 from J, leaving 8 bases between them. The CDR3 length is 14 residues. CDR3 nucleotides: TGTGCCAGCAGCCCCGGCTATAGCAATCAGCCCCAGCATTTT. Translation gives CASSPGYSNQPQHF.

V usage is TRBV19 and J usage is TRBJ1-6, with D unresolved. The ends were cut back, 7 bases at V and 0 bases at J, with 13 bases in the middle. There are 16 residues in the CDR3. Germline loops: CDR1 LNHDA, CDR2 SQIVND (reference sequence). The CDR3 protein is CASTSLPGSYNSPLHF. The CDR3 nucleotides read TGTGCCAGTACCTCTCTCCCCGGCTCCTATAATTCACCCCTCCACTTT.

The sample holds many counts of this clonotype. The rearrangement links TRBV7-9 to TRBJ2-7, with D perhaps being TRBD1 or TRBD2 (6 bases each). V was pared by 2 bases and J by 5 bases, with 16 bases between. This CDR3 region has 15 residues. Germline CDR1 and CDR2: SEHNR and FQNEAQ (reference sequence). This CDR3 is CASSLLWGAGDEQYF. CDR3 nucleotides: TGTGCCAGCAGCTTACTCTGGGGGGCTGGCGACGAGCAGTACTTC.

V is TRBV20-1 and J is TRBJ2-3; TRBD2 matches 8 bases. The CDR3 consists of 14 residues. Germline values: CDR1 DFQATT, CDR2 SNEGSKA (reference sequence). The V and J ends lost 0 bases and 3 bases, in that order; junction bases with no gene match: 2. CDR3 residues: CSARDTSGTDTQYF. The CDR3 DNA reads TGCAGTGCTAGAGATACTAGCGGTACAGATACGCAGTATTTT.

The chain recombines TRBV12-3 or TRBV12-4 with TRBJ2-2; a weak D match, TRBD1 (6 bases). This CDR3 contains 14 residues. Between the trimmed V and J ends, which lost 6 bases and 3 bases, there was a span of 11 bases. CDR3 amino acids: CASSSWTDTGELFF. The CDR3 nucleotides read TGTGCCAGCAGCTCCTGGACAGACACCGGGGAGCTGTTTTTT.

This clonotype was seen repeatedly, ten times or more. The genes are TRBV14 and TRBJ2-3; 7 bases match TRBD2. Trimming cost V 6 bases and J 2 bases; bases outside gene matches: 8. In germline, CDR1 is SGHDN, CDR2 FVKESK. This CDR3 is built from 15 residues. The CDR3 loop is CASSPLGGTTDTQYF. CDR3 DNA: TGTGCCAGCAGTCCCCTCGGGGGGACCACAGATACGCAGTATTTT.

Worth noting for this clonotype: Possible read error: a much larger clone is one base away. V usage is TRBV6-2 or TRBV6-3 and J usage is TRBJ1-5; D gene uncertain. CDR1 MNHEY and CDR2 SVGEGT come from the germline V gene. The CDR3 runs to 14 residues. The CDR3 coding sequence is TGTGCCAGCAGTTTAAGGTTCGGCAATCGGCCCCAGCATTTT. This encodes CASSLRFGNRPQHF.

This clonotype was detected ten times or more. V gene TRBV28 combines with J gene TRBJ2-4; 7 bases match TRBD2. V lost 5 bases, J lost 0 bases, and 7 bases stayed unmatched. The V gene's germline CDR1 is MDHEN and CDR2 SYDVKM. The CDR3 extends over 16 amino acids. CDR3 sequence: CASSPLGGGAKNIQYF. Here the CDR3 DNA reads TGTGCCAGCAGTCCCCTGGGGGGGGGAGCCAAAAACATTCAGTACTTC.

This clonotype was seen only a few times. The gene calls are TRBV7-2 and TRBJ2-2; tentative D call: TRBD2 (5 bases). V was clipped by 4 bases and J by 0 bases, with 18 bases between them. The CDR3 totals 18 residues. Germline V gene sequence: CDR1 SGHTA, CDR2 FQGNSA. The CDR3 here is CASSSVKGEVPNTGELFF. In DNA, the CDR3 is TGTGCCAGCAGCTCTGTGAAGGGAGAGGTGCCGAACACCGGGGAGCTGTTTTTT.

This clonotype was seen many times. Here the CDR3 DNA reads TGTGCCATCAGGCAGGGGTCGAACACCGGGGAGCTGTTTTTT. It translates to CAIRQGSNTGELFF. V gene TRBV10-3 combines with J gene TRBJ2-2, with a possible D match to TRBD1 (6 bases). CDR1 and CDR2 (germline): ENHRY, SYGVKD. The CDR3 covers 14 residues. Trimming left V 6 bases short and J 0 bases short, with 8 bases between.